The source of this T cell receptor beta chain is a study of Graves' ophthalmopathy and Graves' hyperthyroidism. Whole-study results and caveats: Among expanded thyroid clonotypes above 0.001 frequency, most also occurred in blood.

CDR3 length: 13 amino acids. V was trimmed by 1 base and J by 3 bases, leaving 6 bases between them. From RNA, the CDR3 regions of TCR beta chains were amplified and sequenced. In the first round, RT-PCR was carried out with HTBI primers, and a multiplex PCR formed the second round. One entry per CDR3 protein results from TCRdb running MiXCR on the multiplex PCR reads. Of about 420,000 distinct CDR3 sequences in the sample, more than 20% were seen once. Concerning this clonotype itself: The antigen is not known.

This chain joins TRBV12-3 or TRBV12-4 and TRBJ1-2; D unresolved. The sequence came from a woman aged 18 to 35 with stable Graves' hyperthyroidism. The material sequenced was peripheral blood. The CDR3 loop reads CASSLEAYYGYTF. The CDR3 DNA is TGTGCCAGCAGTTTAGAGGCCTACTATGGCTACACCTTC.